A single sample gave rise to the 20 T cell receptor beta chains below, sequenced in a study of T cells in Graves' hyperthyroidism and ophthalmopathy. Using RNA transcripts as the source, TCR beta CDR3 regions were amplified. Researchers ran a first-round RT-PCR on the TCR CDR3 using the HTBI primer set. TCRdb itself ran the multiplex PCR reads through MiXCR, one entry per CDR3 protein. This sample has around 440,000 distinct CDR3 sequences, with around a sixth found just once. Sequenced sample: blood. These receptors originate from a woman aged 18-29 years with Graves' hyperthyroidism.

The sample holds many counts of this clonotype. The V gene is TRBV28, the J gene TRBJ2-3, with TRBD2 matching over 7 bases. Germline lookup yields CDR1 MDHEN and CDR2 SYDVKM. This CDR3 contains 14 residues. V was clipped by 6 bases and J by 0 bases; unmatched bases: 3. Here the CDR3 DNA reads TGTGCCAGCAGGGGGGGGACTAGCACAGATACGCAGTATTTT. It codes for CASRGGTSTDTQYF.

This clonotype was seen a handful of times. The V and J genes are TRBV4-1 and TRBJ1-2; D is unresolved. Germline V lookup: CDR1 MGHRA, CDR2 YSYEKL. The CDR3 is made up of 17 amino acids. Deletions cut 0 bases from V and 5 bases from J, with 19 bases between. The CDR3 spells CASSQERMAVDLYGYTF. DNA of the CDR3: TGCGCCAGCAGCCAAGAGAGGATGGCGGTAGACCTTTATGGCTACACCTTC.

This clonotype has a count of ten or more. V and J are TRBV6-2 or TRBV6-3 and TRBJ2-5; D gene unclear. Per germline, CDR1 MNHEY and CDR2 SVGEGT. The V and J ends lost 6 bases and 5 bases respectively, with 4 bases between them. The CDR3 is made up of 10 amino acids. CDR3 loop: CASREETQYF. The CDR3 coding sequence is TGTGCCAGCAGGGAGGAGACCCAGTACTTC.

The V gene is TRBV12-3 or TRBV12-4, the J gene TRBJ1-1; a possible D gene is TRBD1 (6 bases). The V end was cut by 7 bases, the J end by 2 bases, with 14 bases between. The length of the CDR3 is 14 residues. This CDR3 is CASTQGHSNTEAFF. The DNA of the CDR3 is TGTGCCAGCACCCAGGGACATTCCAACACTGAAGCTTTCTTT.

The rearrangement joins TRBV6-1 to TRBJ2-7, with TRBD1 matching 7 bases. Germline V lookup: CDR1 MNHNS, CDR2 SASEGT. The CDR3 length is 12 residues. The CDR3 bases are TGTGCAGTCGGGCAGGGGGACTACGAGCAGTACTTC. Amino acid sequence: CAVGQGDYEQYF.

The sample holds many counts of this clonotype. V gene TRBV27 combines with J gene TRBJ1-2; D unclear. Germline loops: CDR1 MNHEY, CDR2 SMNVEV (reference sequence). The CDR3 totals 13 residues. V was shortened by 3 bases and J by 4 bases, with 9 bases between the two germline ends. The CDR3 is CASSLRFSYGYTF. The CDR3 bases are TGTGCCAGCAGTTTGAGATTCTCCTATGGCTACACCTTC.

This clonotype showed up many times. The chain employs TRBV6-1 and TRBJ2-7; D gene unclear. The CDR3 contains 15 residues. V was pared by 8 bases and J by 3 bases, with 20 bases between. Per the germline V gene, CDR1 is MNHNS and CDR2 is SASEGT. The CDR3 is CASRSERGGYYEQYF. The CDR3 DNA sequence: TGTGCCAGCCGTTCAGAGCGAGGCGGCTACTACGAGCAGTACTTC.

Ten or more counts support this clonotype. V usage is TRBV12-3 or TRBV12-4 and J usage is TRBJ2-4, with 10 bases lining up with TRBD2. V gave up 7 bases and J gave up 5 bases; unmatched junction bases: 5. This CDR3 region has 14 residues. The CDR3 reads CASTQGLAENIQYF. The CDR3 nucleotides read TGTGCCAGCACCCAAGGACTAGCGGAAAACATTCAGTACTTC.

This clonotype was recorded many times. This rearrangement joins TRBV6-6 to TRBJ2-3; 8 bases line up with TRBD2. The CDR3 is 17 amino acids. Germline loops: CDR1 MNHNY, CDR2 SVGAGI (reference sequence). V was pared by 2 bases and J by 8 bases, with 15 bases of the junction left unmatched. The CDR3 reads CASSYRSRGGSGGTQYF. CDR3 DNA sequence: TGTGCCAGCAGTTACCGTAGTCGCGGGGGGAGTGGCGGTACGCAGTATTTT.

A few counts support this clonotype. The V gene is TRBV5-1, the J gene TRBJ2-2; D uncertain. This CDR3 has 13 amino acids. V was trimmed by 2 bases and J by 2 bases, leaving 4 bases between them. Looked up from germline, CDR1 is SGHRS and CDR2 is YFSETQ. The CDR3 nucleotides read TGCGCCAGCAGCTTCGACAACACCGGGGAGCTGTTTTTT. This translates into CASSFDNTGELFF. The full variable domain, completed using reference TRBV5-1 and TRBJ2-2, is KAGVTQTPRYLIKTRGQQVTLSCSPISGHRSVSWYQQTPGQGLQFLFEYFSETQRNKGNFPGRFSGRQFSNSRSEMNVSTLELGDSALYLCASSFDNTGELFFGEGSRLTVL.

The sample holds many counts of this clonotype. The rearrangement uses TRBV2 and TRBJ1-1, with TRBD1 as a possible D gene (6 bases). CDR1 and CDR2 (germline): SNHLY, FYNNEI. The ends were cut back, 4 bases at V and 11 bases at J, with 17 bases in the middle. This CDR3 is built from 13 residues. The CDR3 DNA follows: TGTGCCAGCAGTGGGGGGGGCCGGGGAGCGGCTTTCTTT. This encodes CASSGGGRGAAFF.

This clonotype was observed a few times. The J gene is TRBJ1-4, the V gene TRBV9; D may be TRBD1 (6 bases). This CDR3 comprises 13 residues. The germline CDR1 and CDR2 sequences are SGDLS and YYNGEE. Trimming took 0 bases from V and 8 from J, leaving 8 bases between them. The CDR3 reads CASSVAQGEKLFF. CDR3 nucleotide sequence: TGTGCCAGCAGCGTAGCACAGGGAGAAAAACTGTTTTTT.

In its sample, this clonotype was seen many times. The chain has TRBV19 and TRBJ2-7; 8 bases are shared with TRBD2. V lost 1 base, J lost 3 bases, and 8 bases stayed unmatched. The germline V gene has CDR1 LNHDA and CDR2 SQIVND (reference sequence). The CDR3 runs to 16 residues. This CDR3 reads CASSIGDGRAGYEQYF. As DNA, the CDR3 is TGTGCCAGTAGTATAGGAGACGGGAGGGCCGGCTACGAGCAGTACTTC. Together with reference TRBV19 and TRBJ2-7, the CDR3 gives the full variable domain: DGGITQSPKYLFRKEGQNVTLSCEQNLNHDAMYWYRQDPGQGLRLIYYSQIVNDFQKGDIAEGYSVSREKKESFPLTVTSAQKNPTAFYLCASSIGDGRAGYEQYFGPGTRLTVT.

CDR3 amino acids: CASSAWGKRLEETQYF. The DNA of the CDR3 is TGTGCCAGCAGCGCATGGGGGAAGCGGCTAGAGGAGACCCAGTACTTC. The genes are TRBV9 and TRBJ2-5; D may match TRBD1 or TRBD2 (5 bases each). V was trimmed by 3 bases and J by 5 bases, leaving 20 bases between them. The germline CDR1 and CDR2 sequences are SGDLS and YYNGEE. The CDR3 length is 16 residues.

This clonotype was counted only a few times. The gene calls are TRBV6-2 or TRBV6-3 and TRBJ2-1; 7 positions agree with TRBD2. This CDR3 comprises 18 residues. The germline gives CDR1 MNHEY, CDR2 SVGEGT. Trimming cost V 7 bases and J 2 bases; bases outside gene matches: 17. For the CDR3, the DNA is TGTGCCAGCACCCACGACCCGCTAGCGGAACAACCCTACAATGAGCAGTTCTTC. Translated: CASTHDPLAEQPYNEQFF.

This clonotype was counted only a few times. The chain joins TRBV10-3 to TRBJ2-1, with D possibly TRBD1 on 5 matching bases. CDR1 is ENHRY, CDR2 SYGVKD, per germline. Trimming cost V 3 bases and J 7 bases, with 7 bases left between them. The length of the CDR3 is 12 residues. The CDR3 bases are TGTGCCATCAGTGATGACAGAAATGAGCAGTTCTTC. Residues: CAISDDRNEQFF.

This clonotype occurred many times. The chain is built from TRBV7-3 and TRBJ2-1; 7 bases are a match to TRBD2. Germline V gives CDR1 SGHTA, CDR2 FQGTGA. Losses at the gene ends were 0 bases for V and 3 bases for J; bases not matched to a gene: 2. This CDR3 is built from 15 residues. CDR3 loop: CASSLTRDYYNEQFF. The CDR3 nucleotides read TGTGCCAGCAGCTTAACGCGGGACTACTACAATGAGCAGTTCTTC.

The table lists this clonotype with many counts. This rearrangement joins TRBV5-1 to TRBJ2-1; 11 bases align to TRBD2. V shed 2 bases, J shed 9 bases, and the junction held 7 bases outside the gene matches. Germline V gives CDR1 SGHRS, CDR2 YFSETQ. The CDR3 contains 15 residues. DNA of the CDR3: TGCGCCAGCAGCTTTTCTAGCGGGGGGCTTGGTGAGCAGTTCTTC. Its translation: CASSFSSGGLGEQFF.

This clonotype has at least ten counts. The rearrangement links TRBV20-1 to TRBJ1-5, with D unresolved. The germline gives CDR1 DFQATT, CDR2 SNEGSKA (reference sequence). Trimming took 3 bases from V and 5 from J, leaving 14 bases between them. The CDR3 contains 14 residues. DNA of the CDR3: TGCAGTGCTAGGGATAGCAGCCCATATCAGCCCCAGCATTTT. Translated: CSARDSSPYQPQHF.

This clonotype was seen repeatedly, ten times or more. The chain joins TRBV6-1 to TRBJ1-2, with D uncertain. V lost 3 bases, J lost 3 bases, and 5 bases lay in between. In germline, CDR1 is MNHNS, CDR2 SASEGT. The CDR3 loop spans 12 amino acids. The CDR3 coding sequence is TGTGCCAGCAGTGACCGGCACTATGGCTACACCTTC. This gives the protein CASSDRHYGYTF.